A single sample is the source of the 27 T cell receptor beta chains below, sequenced in a study of memory CD4+ T cells and cytomegalovirus serostatus (dated by TCRdb to about 2019). Library creation used the immunoSEQ multiplex PCR assay. This immuneACCESS table, as held by TCRdb, lists in-frame sequences with V and J called but not all clones. Of the missing ones, under half trace to an unresolved V gene in checked studies; the others have no known cause. This sample holds more than 40,000 clones; around 80% were observed only once. In total, the top ten clones hold 5% to 7.5% of the sample. A FACSAria II was used to sort memory CD4+ T cells, defined as single viable CD3+CD4+CD8-CD45RO+ cells. The sequenced sample consisted of memory CD4+ T cells from blood. Receptors originate from an adult in good health and CMV-seronegative.

The V and J genes are TRBV5-1 and TRBJ2-3; 7 nucleotides line up with TRBD1. Germline loops: CDR1 SGHRS, CDR2 YFSETQ. V shed 7 bases, J shed 3 bases, and the junction held 2 bases outside the gene matches. This CDR3 spans 12 amino acids. The CDR3 region is CASGTATDTQYF. CDR3 DNA: TGCGCCAGCGGGACAGCTACAGATACGCAGTATTTT. Drawing the rest from reference TRBV5-1 and TRBJ2-3, the complete variable domain is KAGVTQTPRYLIKTRGQQVTLSCSPISGHRSVSWYQQTPGQGLQFLFEYFSETQRNKGNFPGRFSGRQFSNSRSEMNVSTLELGDSALYLCASGTATDTQYFGPGTRLTVL.

The chain has TRBV18 and TRBJ2-3; either TRBD1 or TRBD2 may fit D (5 bases each). Deletions cut 2 bases from V and 5 bases from J, with 11 bases between. CDR3 length equals 14 residues. Germline values: CDR1 KGHSH, CDR2 LQKENI. The CDR3: CASSPGTGGDTQYF. In nucleotides, the CDR3 is TGTGCCAGCTCACCAGGGACCGGCGGAGATACGCAGTATTTT.

The chain combines TRBV7-6 with TRBJ2-3, with D unresolved. The CDR3 has 14 residues. Trimming shortened V by 2 bases and J by 4 bases, and 10 bases separated the two germline ends. Germline-derived CDR1 and CDR2 are SGHVS and FNYEAQ. The CDR3 coding sequence is TGTGCCAGCAGCTTATATTGGGTCGCAGATACGCAGTATTTT. Amino acids: CASSLYWVADTQYF.

The rearrangement joins TRBV30 to TRBJ1-4; a possible D gene is TRBD1 (6 bases). The CDR3 is 13 amino acids. Looked up from germline, CDR1 is GTSNPN and CDR2 is SVGIG (reference sequence). The V end lost 2 bases, the J end lost 5 bases, and 9 bases lay between the germline ends. Here the CDR3 reads CAWSSGGNEKLFF. For the CDR3, the DNA is TGTGCCTGGAGTTCGGGGGGCAATGAAAAACTGTTTTTT.

This chain joins TRBV5-8 and TRBJ1-6; a possible D gene is TRBD1 (5 bases). The CDR3 is made up of 14 amino acids. CDR1 is SGHTS and CDR2 is YDEGEE in the germline V gene. Trimming took off 5 bases at V and 8 bases at J, with 14 bases between the two ends. The CDR3 bases are TGTGCCAGCAGACCCGGGACGGACGATTCACCCCTCCACTTT. This encodes CASRPGTDDSPLHF.

Remarks on this clone: Given a much more abundant clone one base away, this may be a read error. Different DNA sequences within this sample yield the same CDR3. The chain combines TRBV7-3 with TRBJ2-2; no clear D gene. Trimming stripped 2 bases from V and 5 bases from J, with 9 bases between. Germline V lookup: CDR1 SGHTA, CDR2 FQGTGA. The CDR3 runs to 14 residues. CDR3 protein: CASSLFAGTGELFF. The CDR3 nucleotides read TGTGCCAGCAGCTTATTCGCTGGAACCGGGGAGCTGTTTTTT.

The V and J genes are TRBV27 and TRBJ2-2; TRBD1 agrees at 7 bases. Germline assignment: CDR1 MNHEY and CDR2 SMNVEV (reference sequence). The ends lost 8 bases at V and 5 bases at J; junction bases unmatched: 8. The CDR3 has 14 residues. The CDR3 bases are TGTGCCAGCGGAATGACAGGGTCGACCGGGGAGCTGTTTTTT. Its translation: CASGMTGSTGELFF.

This clone has just one count. This chain links TRBV21-1 with TRBJ2-2; the table assigns TRBD2, which was not confirmed against the DNA. TRBV21-1 is reported as a pseudogene. The CDR3 runs to 20 residues. In DNA form, the CDR3 reads TGTGCCAGCAGCAAATTGGTAGATGGGAAAGTTTATACTAGCTCCGGGGAGCTGTTTTTT. The encoded protein is CASSKLVDGKVYTSSGELFF.

The V gene is TRBV11-1, the J gene TRBJ2-7; perhaps TRBD1 as D (5 bases). Germline loops: CDR1 SGHAT, CDR2 FQDESV (reference sequence). The CDR3 is made up of 16 amino acids. V gave up 1 base and J gave up 0 bases, with 13 bases separating them. The CDR3 DNA reads TGTGCCAGCAGCTTAGACCGATACAGGAGCTCCTACGAGCAGTACTTC. The encoded protein is CASSLDRYRSSYEQYF.

The count of this clone is one. The chain employs TRBV7-9 and TRBJ1-1; D perhaps matches TRBD1 (6 bases). Germline V CDR1 and CDR2: SEHNR, FQNEAQ (reference sequence). Trimming removed 1 base at V and 1 base at J, with 10 bases between. This CDR3 is 15 amino acids long. For the CDR3, the DNA is TGTGCCAGCAGCTTAGGGACAGAGAGGAACACTGAAGCTTTCTTT. This translates into CASSLGTERNTEAFF.

V usage is TRBV4-3 and J usage is TRBJ2-7, with D unclear. This CDR3 has 14 amino acids. CDR1 is LGHNA, CDR2 YSLEER, per germline. Trimming left V 2 bases short and J 5 bases short, with 13 bases between. The CDR3 DNA reads TGCGCCAGCAGCCAACCGGCCGAGGTCAACGAGCAGTACTTC. It codes for CASSQPAEVNEQYF.

J is TRBJ2-2 and V is TRBV7-2; 7 bases are shared with TRBD2. The CDR3 covers 17 residues. Per the germline V gene, CDR1 is SGHTA and CDR2 is FQGNSA. J lost 7 bases, V lost 2 bases, and 13 bases had no gene match. CDR3 DNA sequence: TGTGCCAGCAGCTTACGACTAAGGGAGGGGTCTAACGGGGAGCTGTTTTTT. Its translation is CASSLRLREGSNGELFF.

The V and J genes are TRBV7-2 and TRBJ1-2; tentative D call: TRBD1 (6 bases). The CDR3 has 16 amino acids. In germline, CDR1 is SGHTA, CDR2 FQGNSA. V was cut by 5 bases and J by 2 bases, with 18 bases left in between. Written as DNA, the CDR3 is TGTGCCAGCAGCCCTTACCGGACAGCCTCAAACTATGGCTACACCTTC. Translating gives CASSPYRTASNYGYTF.

This chain links TRBV19 with TRBJ1-2; D possibly corresponds to TRBD1 (5 bases). CDR3 length equals 14 residues. With 3 bases removed from V and 6 bases from J, the gap between germline ends came to 14 bases. Germline V CDR1 and CDR2: LNHDA, SQIVND (reference sequence). CDR3 coding DNA: TGTGCCAGTAGTATGGGGCAGACGGGAAATGGCTACACCTTC. Translation gives CASSMGQTGNGYTF.

The chain joins TRBV7-9 to TRBJ2-5, with D maybe TRBD1 (6 bases). V was shortened by 5 bases and J by 3 bases, with 13 bases between the two germline ends. Germline CDR1 SEHNR, CDR2 FQNEAQ (reference sequence). This CDR3 spans 14 amino acids. CDR3 nucleotides: TGTGCCAGCAGCCCTCTCGGGACAAAAGAGACCCAGTACTTC. Translating gives CASSPLGTKETQYF.

The table lists this clone with a few counts. V gene TRBV20-1 combines with J gene TRBJ2-7, with D unclear. CDR3 length: 11 amino acids. Looked up from germline, CDR1 is DFQATT and CDR2 is SNEGSKA (reference sequence). V dropped 5 bases and J dropped 6 bases, with 11 bases sitting between them. CDR3 DNA sequence: TGCAGTGCTCCATCCATGGGCGAGCAGTACTTC. It is translated as CSAPSMGEQYF.

The V and J genes are TRBV11-2 and TRBJ2-7; D gene uncertain. Per the germline V gene, CDR1 is SGHAT and CDR2 is FQNNGV. The V end was cut by 3 bases, the J end by 0 bases, with 15 bases between. The CDR3 contains 16 residues. Written as DNA, the CDR3 is TGTGCCAGCAGCTTTGACAATTGGCCCAGCTCCTACGAGCAGTACTTC. This gives the protein CASSFDNWPSSYEQYF.

V gene TRBV11-3 combines with J gene TRBJ2-7; 10 nucleotides agree with TRBD2. Germline CDR1 SGHNT, CDR2 YENEEA. Germline trimming cut 1 base from V and 1 base from J; bases unmatched to any gene: 10. The CDR3 consists of 18 residues. The CDR3 nucleotides are TGTGCCAGCAGCTTAGGGGCTAGCGGGAGAACTTTATCCTACGAGCAGTACTTC. Protein product: CASSLGASGRTLSYEQYF.

A note on this clone: Without the conserved terminal phenylalanine or tryptophan, this CDR3 likely stems from a read error. The genes are TRBV7-8 and TRBJ1-2, with TRBD1 as a possible D gene (5 bases). Germline assignment: CDR1 SGHVS and CDR2 FQNEAQ. Trimming left V 2 bases short and J 4 bases short, with 11 bases between. The CDR3 length is 14 residues. The CDR3 region is CASSLSGGAYGYTL. For the CDR3, the DNA is TGTGCCAGCAGCTTATCGGGCGGGGCCTATGGCTACACCCTC.

V is TRBV5-6 and J is TRBJ2-3, with TRBD2 matching over 12 bases. Germline values: CDR1 SGHDT, CDR2 YYEEEE. The CDR3 has 16 amino acids. V shed 4 bases and J 0 bases; nucleotides not matched to a gene: 3. CDR3 region: CASSPGTSGSTDTQYF. In DNA form, the CDR3 reads TGTGCCAGCAGCCCGGGGACTAGCGGGAGCACAGATACGCAGTATTTT.

The chain uses TRBV4-2 and TRBJ2-3; 9 positions match TRBD2. The V gene's germline CDR1 is LGHNA and CDR2 YNFKEQ. After removal of 0 bases from V and 0 bases from J, the junction contained 19 bases not matched to a gene. The CDR3 consists of 22 residues. The CDR3 nucleotides read TGTGCCAGCAGCCAAGATCCTTTCCTCCTAGCGGGACACATCATAAGCACAGATACGCAGTATTTT. Its protein is CASSQDPFLLAGHIISTDTQYF.

The chain couples TRBV5-4 to TRBJ2-5, with D possibly matching TRBD2 (6 bases). V lost 4 bases and J 7 bases, leaving 8 bases between the germline ends. Germline V gene lookup returns CDR1 SGHNT and CDR2 YYREEE (reference sequence). The CDR3 runs to 11 residues. DNA of the CDR3: TGTGCCAGCAGCCAGGGAGGGACCCAGTACTTC. Amino acids: CASSQGGTQYF.

This clone was seen once. The chain carries TRBV5-1 and TRBJ2-3, with TRBD2 matching 9 bases. Trimming at V came to 8 bases and at J to 4 bases, leaving 8 bases not matched to a gene. The CDR3 is 14 residues long. Germline V CDR1 and CDR2: SGHRS, YFSETQ. CDR3 protein: CASSIAGEPDTQYF. In DNA, the CDR3 is TGCGCCAGTTCAATAGCGGGAGAGCCAGATACGCAGTATTTT.

The chain uses TRBV30 and TRBJ2-7; D is undetermined. Trimming shortened V by 0 bases and J by 9 bases, and 9 bases separated the two germline ends. This CDR3 contains 11 residues. Germline assignment: CDR1 GTSNPN and CDR2 SVGIG (reference sequence). The CDR3 loop is CAWSVQVVQYF. The CDR3 DNA reads as TGTGCCTGGAGTGTGCAGGTAGTGCAGTACTTC.

The DNA for the CDR3 is TGCGCCATCATGGGTGGGGATGGCTATGGCTACACCTTC. Protein sequence: CAIMGGDGYGYTF. This chain links TRBV10-2 with TRBJ1-2; the D is unclear. V lost 10 bases to trimming and J lost 4 bases, with 16 bases between them. CDR1 is WSHSY, CDR2 SAAADI, per germline. The CDR3 loop spans 13 amino acids.

V usage is TRBV23-1 and J usage is TRBJ2-7, with 8 bases aligning to TRBD1. Being an ORF, TRBV23-1 has a function that is uncertain. V trimming: 3 bases; J trimming: 3 bases; junction bases outside the gene matches: 7. The CDR3 sequence is 15 residues long. This CDR3 reads CASSHPTGAGYEQYF. Here the CDR3 DNA reads TGCGCCAGCAGTCACCCGACAGGGGCGGGCTACGAGCAGTACTTC.

This sequence joins TRBV7-3 and TRBJ2-1; the match to TRBD2 covers 12 bases. The germline gives CDR1 SGHTA, CDR2 FQGTGA. The V gene end was trimmed by 5 bases and the J gene end by 7 bases; junction bases not matched to a gene: 9. This CDR3 is 16 amino acids long. CDR3 DNA sequence: TGTGCCAGCAGCCGAAACCCAGGACTAGCGGGAAATGAGCAGTTCTTC. Translated, it gives CASSRNPGLAGNEQFF.